This T cell receptor (beta chain) was sequenced in a study of blood T cell repertoires in COVID-19. Libraries were prepared by immunoSEQ multiplex PCR; TCRdb keeps only in-frame clonotypes and omits some of them. The sample includes under 350,000 clones, approximately 84% seen only once; the top ten take 4% to 5%. Input material: PBMCs or T cells enriched from blood (not recorded which). This sequence originates from a young man who had recovered from COVID-19.

CDR3 amino acids: CASSWGQATNEKLFF. The CDR3 DNA reads as TGCGCCAGCAGCTGGGGACAGGCGACTAATGAAAAACTGTTTTTT. The chain is built from TRBV5-1 and TRBJ1-4; TRBD1 agrees at 8 bases. Trimming cost V 3 bases and J 2 bases; bases outside gene matches: 3. The V gene's germline CDR1 is SGHRS and CDR2 YFSETQ. CDR3 length: 15 amino acids.